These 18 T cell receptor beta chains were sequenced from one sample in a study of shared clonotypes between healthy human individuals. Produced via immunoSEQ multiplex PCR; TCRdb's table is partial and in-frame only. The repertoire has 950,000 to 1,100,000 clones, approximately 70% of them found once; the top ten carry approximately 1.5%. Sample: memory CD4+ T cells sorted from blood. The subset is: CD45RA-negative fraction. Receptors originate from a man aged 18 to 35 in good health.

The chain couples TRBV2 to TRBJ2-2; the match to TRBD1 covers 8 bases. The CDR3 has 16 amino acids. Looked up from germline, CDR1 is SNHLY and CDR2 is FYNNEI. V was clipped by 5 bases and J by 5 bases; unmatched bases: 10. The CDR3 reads CASSTPGQAGTGELFF. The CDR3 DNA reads TGTGCCAGCAGTACCCCGGGACAGGCTGGTACCGGGGAGCTGTTTTTT.

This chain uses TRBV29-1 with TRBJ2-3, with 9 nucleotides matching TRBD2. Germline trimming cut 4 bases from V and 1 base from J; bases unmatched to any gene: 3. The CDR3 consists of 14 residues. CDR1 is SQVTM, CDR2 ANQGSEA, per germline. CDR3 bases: TGCAGCGTTGGCCAGCGGGGGGGCACAGATACGCAGTATTTT. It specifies CSVGQRGGTDTQYF.

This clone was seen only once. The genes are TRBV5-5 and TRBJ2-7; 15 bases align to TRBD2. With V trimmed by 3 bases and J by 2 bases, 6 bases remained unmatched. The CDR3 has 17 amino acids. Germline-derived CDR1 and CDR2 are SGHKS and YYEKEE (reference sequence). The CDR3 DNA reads TGTGCCAGCAGCTCGGGACTAGCGGGGGGACCCCCCTACGAGCAGTACTTC. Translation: CASSSGLAGGPPYEQYF. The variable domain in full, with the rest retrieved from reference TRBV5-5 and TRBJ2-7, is DAGVTQSPTHLIKTRGQQVTLRCSPISGHKSVSWYQQVLGQGPQFIFQYYEKEERGRGNFPDRFSARQFPNYSSELNVNALLLGDSALYLCASSSGLAGGPPYEQYFGPGTRLTVT.

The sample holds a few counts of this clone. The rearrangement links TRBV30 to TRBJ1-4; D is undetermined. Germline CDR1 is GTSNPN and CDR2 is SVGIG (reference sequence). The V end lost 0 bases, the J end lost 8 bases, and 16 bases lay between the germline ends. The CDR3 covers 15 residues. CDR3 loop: CAWSVQLSVGEKLFF. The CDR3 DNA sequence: TGTGCCTGGAGTGTACAATTGTCAGTAGGGGAAAAACTGTTTTTT.

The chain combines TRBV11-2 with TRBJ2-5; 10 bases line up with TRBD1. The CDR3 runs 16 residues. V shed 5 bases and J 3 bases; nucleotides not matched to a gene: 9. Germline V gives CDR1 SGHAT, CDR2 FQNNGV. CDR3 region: CASSRIDRGLEETQYF. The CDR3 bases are TGTGCCAGCAGCCGAATTGACAGGGGGCTAGAAGAGACCCAGTACTTC.

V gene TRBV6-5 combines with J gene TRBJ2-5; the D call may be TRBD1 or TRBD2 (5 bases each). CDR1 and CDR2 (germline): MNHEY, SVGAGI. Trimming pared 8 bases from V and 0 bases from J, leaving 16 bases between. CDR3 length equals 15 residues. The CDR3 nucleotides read TGTGCCAGCGGTAAGGGGAGAGCTTACCAAGAGACCCAGTACTTC. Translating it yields CASGKGRAYQETQYF.

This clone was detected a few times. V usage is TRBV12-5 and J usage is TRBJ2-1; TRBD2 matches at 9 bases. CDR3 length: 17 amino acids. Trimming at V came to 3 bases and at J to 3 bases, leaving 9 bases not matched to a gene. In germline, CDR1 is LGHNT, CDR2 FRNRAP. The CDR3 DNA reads TGTGCTAGTGGTTTATCCATGACTAGCGGTTACTACAATGAGCAGTTCTTC. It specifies CASGLSMTSGYYNEQFF.

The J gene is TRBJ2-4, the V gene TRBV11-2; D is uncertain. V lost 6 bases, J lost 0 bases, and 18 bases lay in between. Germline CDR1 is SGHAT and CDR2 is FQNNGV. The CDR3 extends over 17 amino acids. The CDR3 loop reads CASRPVSLSLAKNIQYF. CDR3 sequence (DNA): TGTGCCAGCAGGCCCGTTAGCTTAAGCCTAGCCAAAAACATTCAGTACTTC.

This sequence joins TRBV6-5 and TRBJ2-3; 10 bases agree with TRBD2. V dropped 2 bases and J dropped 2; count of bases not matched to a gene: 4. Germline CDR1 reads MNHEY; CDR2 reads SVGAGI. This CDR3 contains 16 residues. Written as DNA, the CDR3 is TGTGCCAGCAGTTACCAAGCGGGAGGGCCCACAGATACGCAGTATTTT. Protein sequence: CASSYQAGGPTDTQYF.

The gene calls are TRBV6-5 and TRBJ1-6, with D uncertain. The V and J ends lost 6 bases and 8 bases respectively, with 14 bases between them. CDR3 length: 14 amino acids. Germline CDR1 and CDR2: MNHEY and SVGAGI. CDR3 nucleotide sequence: TGTGCCAGCAGAAAAGTATCTTTGGATTCACCCCTCCACTTT. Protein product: CASRKVSLDSPLHF.

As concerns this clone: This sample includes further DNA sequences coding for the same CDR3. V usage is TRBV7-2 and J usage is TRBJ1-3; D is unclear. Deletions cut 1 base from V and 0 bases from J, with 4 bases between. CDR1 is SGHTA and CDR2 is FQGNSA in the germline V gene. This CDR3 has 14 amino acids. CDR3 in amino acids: CASSLGGSGNTIYF. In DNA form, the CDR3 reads TGTGCCAGCAGCTTAGGGGGCTCTGGAAACACCATATATTTT. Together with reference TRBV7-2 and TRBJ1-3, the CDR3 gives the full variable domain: GAGVSQSPSNKVTEKGKDVELRCDPISGHTALYWYRQSLGQGLEFLIYFQGNSAPDKSGLPSDRFSAERTGGSVSTLTIQRTQQEDSAVYLCASSLGGSGNTIYFGEGSWLTVV.

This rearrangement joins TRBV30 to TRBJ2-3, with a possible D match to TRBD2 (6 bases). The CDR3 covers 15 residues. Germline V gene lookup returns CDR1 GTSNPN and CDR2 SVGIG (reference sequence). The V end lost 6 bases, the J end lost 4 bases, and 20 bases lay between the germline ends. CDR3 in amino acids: CACHPRERAADTQYF. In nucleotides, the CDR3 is TGTGCCTGCCACCCCCGGGAGAGGGCGGCAGATACGCAGTATTTT.

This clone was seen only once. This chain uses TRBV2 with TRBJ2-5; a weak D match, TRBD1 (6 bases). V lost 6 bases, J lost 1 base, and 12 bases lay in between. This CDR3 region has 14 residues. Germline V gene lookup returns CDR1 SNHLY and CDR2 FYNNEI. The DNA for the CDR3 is TGTGCCAGCAGCTCTACAGGGACCCAAGAGACCCAGTACTTC. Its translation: CASSSTGTQETQYF.

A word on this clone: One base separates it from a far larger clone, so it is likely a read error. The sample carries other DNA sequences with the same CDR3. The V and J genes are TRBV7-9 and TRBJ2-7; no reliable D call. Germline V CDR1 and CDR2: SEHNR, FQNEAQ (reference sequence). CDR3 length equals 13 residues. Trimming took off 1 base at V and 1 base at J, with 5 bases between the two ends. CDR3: CASSLGVSYEQYF. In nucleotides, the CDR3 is TGTGCCAGCAGCTTAGGGGTTTCCTACGAGCAGTACTTC.

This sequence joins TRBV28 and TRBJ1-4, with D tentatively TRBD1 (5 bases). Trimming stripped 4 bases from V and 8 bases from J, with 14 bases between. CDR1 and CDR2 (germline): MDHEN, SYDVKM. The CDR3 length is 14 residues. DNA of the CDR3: TGTGCCAGCAGTTCCCAGGGAAATCGAGAAAAACTGTTTTTT. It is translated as CASSSQGNREKLFF.

The CDR3 coding sequence is TGTGCCACCCAACTAGCGGGAGGGCCGGTCCCCTACAATGAGCAGTTCTTC. Translation: CATQLAGGPVPYNEQFF. The chain employs TRBV11-3 and TRBJ2-1; 13 bases are a match to TRBD2. The CDR3 is 17 residues long. Germline CDR1 is SGHNT and CDR2 is YENEEA. Trimming removed 10 bases from V and 2 bases from J; junction bases left unmatched: 11.

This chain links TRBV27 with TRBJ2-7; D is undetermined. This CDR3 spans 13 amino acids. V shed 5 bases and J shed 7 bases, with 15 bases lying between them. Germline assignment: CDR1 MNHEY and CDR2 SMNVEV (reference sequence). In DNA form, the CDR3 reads TGTGCCAGCAGTAACGACCCATTCGGGGAGCAGTACTTC. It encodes CASSNDPFGEQYF.

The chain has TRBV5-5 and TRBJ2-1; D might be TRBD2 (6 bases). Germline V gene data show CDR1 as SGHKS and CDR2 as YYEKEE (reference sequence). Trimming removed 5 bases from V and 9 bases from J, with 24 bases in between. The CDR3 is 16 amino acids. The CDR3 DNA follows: TGTGCCAGCAGTTCCGCACCGGGAGAGGTTTTTCGTGAGCAGTTCTTC. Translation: CASSSAPGEVFREQFF.